The 26 T cell receptor beta chains below were found in one sample sequenced in a study of OX40 agonist ivuxolimab in advanced cancers. The repertoire was sequenced with immunoSEQ multiplex PCR; TCRdb's copy has only in-frame clones and lacks some. The sample includes roughly 10,000 clones, about 77% seen only once; the top ten take 33%. This sample comprised CD4+ or CD8+ T cells sorted from blood, obtained in a trial of the OX40 agonist ivuxolimab. The receptors originated from an adult with an advanced solid tumor such as melanoma, head and neck, liver or kidney cancer.

This rearrangement joins TRBV7-9 to TRBJ2-7; D is perhaps TRBD1 (5 bases). Germline assignment: CDR1 SEHNR and CDR2 FQNEAQ (reference sequence). This CDR3 is 11 amino acids long. Deletions cut 10 bases from V and 12 bases from J, with 19 bases between. The CDR3 nucleotides are TGTGCCATCAACGTCCGAGGAGACAGGTACTTC. This translates into CAINVRGDRYF. Full variable domain (remainder filled in from reference TRBV7-9 and TRBJ2-7): DTGVSQNPRHKITKRGQNVTFRCDPISEHNRLYWYRQTLGQGPEFLTYFQNEAQLEKSRLLSDRFSAERPKGSFSTLEIQRTEQGDSAMYLCAINVRGDRYFGPGTRLTVT.

This clone was seen more than once but under ten times. The rearrangement joins TRBV4-2 to TRBJ2-2, with 10 bases lining up with TRBD2. Trimming removed 0 bases from V and 2 bases from J; junction bases left unmatched: 15. CDR1 is LGHNA and CDR2 is YNFKEQ in the germline V gene. The length of the CDR3 is 21 residues. DNA for the CDR3: TGTGCCAGCAGCCAAGAAAGGGGTATAGCGGGGGGCCTTTTTAACACCGGGGAGCTGTTTTTT. It translates to CASSQERGIAGGLFNTGELFF.

V is TRBV28 and J is TRBJ2-1, with TRBD2 matching over 8 bases. CDR1 is MDHEN, CDR2 SYDVKM, per germline. V trimming: 1 base; J trimming: 1 base; junction bases outside the gene matches: 12. This CDR3 spans 19 amino acids. The CDR3 reads CASSLSSQREPGSYNEQFF. In DNA form, the CDR3 reads TGTGCCAGCAGTTTATCGTCCCAGCGGGAGCCAGGGTCCTACAATGAGCAGTTCTTC.

This chain links TRBV5-4 with TRBJ2-5; TRBD2 matches at 7 bases. The J call could be wrong; TRBJ2-7 is a better fit for the DNA end. CDR1 SGHNT and CDR2 YYREEE come from the germline V gene (reference sequence). The CDR3 extends over 14 amino acids. CDR3 protein: CASSFMGGAGEQYF. CDR3 DNA: TGTGCCAGCAGCTTTATGGGAGGGGCTGGCGAGCAGTACTTC.

The V gene is TRBV5-4, the J gene TRBJ2-7; D might be TRBD1 (7 bases). Germline V gene data show CDR1 as SGHNT and CDR2 as YYREEE (reference sequence). This CDR3 is built from 14 residues. The ends were cut back, 3 bases at V and 2 bases at J, with 12 bases in the middle. This chain's CDR3 is CASSWGDSPYEQYF. CDR3 sequence (DNA): TGTGCCAGCAGCTGGGGGGACAGTCCCTACGAGCAGTACTTC.

Only a few counts were recorded for this clone. The genes are TRBV7-9 and TRBJ1-4, with D hard to call. Per germline, CDR1 SEHNR and CDR2 FQNEAQ (reference sequence). This CDR3 has 15 amino acids. V lost 5 bases and J lost 4, with 14 bases in between. This chain's CDR3 is CASSPSSRINEKLFF. DNA of the CDR3: TGTGCCAGCAGCCCCTCCTCGCGGATTAATGAAAAACTGTTTTTT.

This chain connects TRBV6-6 to TRBJ1-2; the D is unclear. The CDR3 is 16 amino acids. V shed 4 bases and J shed 5 bases, with 20 bases lying between them. The V gene's germline CDR1 is MNHNY and CDR2 SVGAGI (reference sequence). The CDR3 nucleotides are TGTGCCAGCAGTTCTTCCCTTGCCCTGGATATTTATGGCTACACCTTC. Protein: CASSSSLALDIYGYTF.

The chain joins TRBV28 to TRBJ2-3; 7 bases map to TRBD2. Germline V gives CDR1 MDHEN, CDR2 SYDVKM. Trimming at V came to 10 bases and at J to 3 bases, leaving 10 bases not matched to a gene. The CDR3 is 14 residues long. The CDR3 DNA reads TGTGCCACTAGCAAGTGGGGGGGTACAGATACGCAGTATTTT. Its translation: CATSKWGGTDTQYF.

V usage is TRBV7-8 and J usage is TRBJ1-2; no definite D call. The germline V and J ends were trimmed by 3 bases and 6 bases, with 8 bases remaining between them. Germline loops: CDR1 SGHVS, CDR2 FQNEAQ. The CDR3 contains 12 residues. CDR3 loop: CASSLGGDGYTF. CDR3 coding DNA: TGTGCCAGCAGCTTGGGTGGGGATGGCTACACCTTC.

Only one count was recorded for this clone. This chain connects TRBV4-2 to TRBJ2-3; possible D gene TRBD1, 5 bases. The germline V and J ends were trimmed by 1 base and 6 bases, with 26 bases remaining between them. The V gene's germline CDR1 is LGHNA and CDR2 YNFKEQ. The CDR3 is 19 amino acids. CDR3 sequence reads: CASSQVWVDLGPPGDTQYF. The CDR3 bases are TGTGCCAGCAGCCAAGTATGGGTCGATCTTGGCCCGCCAGGGGATACGCAGTATTTT.

The gene calls are TRBV28 and TRBJ1-4; D is uncertain. Trimming cost V 8 bases and J 0 bases, with 7 bases left between them. The CDR3 contains 13 residues. Germline V gene lookup returns CDR1 MDHEN and CDR2 SYDVKM. In DNA form, the CDR3 reads TGTGCCAGCGTTTCCGCAACTAATGAAAAACTGTTTTTT. It encodes CASVSATNEKLFF.

The rearrangement links TRBV29-1 to TRBJ2-1, with 10 positions matching TRBD2. The CDR3 contains 14 residues. The germline V gene has CDR1 SQVTM and CDR2 ANQGSEA. J lost 12 bases, V lost 4 bases, and 12 bases had no gene match. The CDR3 nucleotides are TGCAGCGTTGCCCTAGCGGGGGACTTGGTTGGGCAGTTCTTC. This sequence encodes CSVALAGDLVGQFF.

The V gene is TRBV7-9, the J gene TRBJ1-5; D is possibly TRBD1 (5 bases). V was pared by 8 bases and J by 5 bases, with 16 bases between. There are 14 residues in the CDR3. Germline V gene sequence: CDR1 SEHNR, CDR2 FQNEAQ (reference sequence). The DNA for the CDR3 is TGTGCCAGCCTCAGCGACAGTGGGGATCAGCCCCAGCATTTT. Translation gives CASLSDSGDQPQHF.

The DNA of the CDR3 is TGTGCCAGCAGTGAGGTCAGGGGGGCAGATACGCAGTATTTT. Translation gives CASSEVRGADTQYF. This chain connects TRBV6-4 to TRBJ2-3, with D perhaps matching TRBD1 (7 bases). V lost 3 bases, J lost 4 bases, and 11 bases lay in between. CDR3 length equals 14 residues. The germline V gene encodes CDR1 MRHNA and CDR2 SNTAGT.

The chain combines TRBV2 with TRBJ2-3; 7 positions match TRBD2. This CDR3 comprises 13 residues. Germline V lookup: CDR1 SNHLY, CDR2 FYNNEI. The V segment lost 8 bases and the J segment 3 bases; nucleotides outside the gene matches: 5. The CDR3 reads CASCPGGTDTQYF. In DNA form, the CDR3 reads TGTGCCAGCTGTCCGGGGGGTACAGATACGCAGTATTTT.

The rearrangement links TRBV29-1 to TRBJ2-1, with TRBD1 identical over 8 bases. V trimming: 2 bases; J trimming: 5 bases; junction bases outside the gene matches: 20. The CDR3 covers 19 residues. The V gene's germline CDR1 is SQVTM and CDR2 ANQGSEA. The CDR3 loop reads CSVELLGQGELPLHNEQFF. The CDR3 DNA is TGCAGCGTTGAATTACTAGGACAGGGCGAATTACCTCTACACAATGAGCAGTTCTTC.

This chain links TRBV7-9 with TRBJ1-3; D is unresolved. This CDR3 spans 15 amino acids. Trimming took off 4 bases at V and 0 bases at J, with 10 bases between the two ends. CDR1 is SEHNR, CDR2 FQNEAQ, per germline (reference sequence). The CDR3 bases are TGTGCCAGCAGCTCGTCTATGAGCTCTGGAAACACCATATATTTT. It yields the protein CASSSSMSSGNTIYF.

This sequence joins TRBV28 and TRBJ2-1, with 8 nucleotides matching TRBD2. The CDR3 spans 18 residues. Germline CDR1 is MDHEN and CDR2 is SYDVKM. After removal of 1 base from V and 1 base from J, the junction contained 9 bases not matched to a gene. CDR3 bases: TGTGCCAGCAGTTTATCGGGGGGGCGGGAGCTTTCCTACAATGAGCAGTTCTTC. Protein sequence: CASSLSGGRELSYNEQFF.

The chain combines TRBV2 with TRBJ1-2, with D tentatively TRBD1 (5 bases). V was pared by 3 bases and J by 4 bases, with 12 bases between. This CDR3 comprises 14 residues. In germline, CDR1 is SNHLY, CDR2 FYNNEI. The DNA of the CDR3 is TGTGCCAGCAGTGAGAGAATTGACAGCTATGGCTACACCTTC. Protein: CASSERIDSYGYTF.

V usage is TRBV6-4 and J usage is TRBJ2-5, with a possible D match to TRBD2 (6 bases). Trimming stripped 3 bases from V and 11 bases from J, with 16 bases between. The germline CDR1 and CDR2 sequences are MRHNA and SNTAGT. This CDR3 is built from 13 residues. The CDR3 loop reads CASSERDQGEQYF. CDR3 DNA sequence: TGTGCCAGCAGTGAGCGGGACCAAGGGGAGCAGTACTTC.

The chain joins TRBV29-1 to TRBJ2-1, with a possible D match to TRBD1 (6 bases). CDR1 is SQVTM and CDR2 is ANQGSEA in the germline V gene. This CDR3 contains 15 residues. Between the trimmed V and J ends, which lost 5 bases and 0 bases, there was a span of 14 bases. The CDR3 region has the DNA TGCAGCGTTACGTTTGGGACATTCTCCTACAATGAGCAGTTCTTC. This sequence encodes CSVTFGTFSYNEQFF.

This sequence joins TRBV2 and TRBJ1-3; weak D call: TRBD1 (6 bases). The CDR3 spans 17 residues. Germline V gives CDR1 SNHLY, CDR2 FYNNEI. With 2 bases removed from V and 0 bases from J, the gap between germline ends came to 14 bases. DNA of the CDR3: TGTGCCAGCAGTGAATGGGGGCCTCCGGGCTCTGGAAACACCATATATTTT. Translating it yields CASSEWGPPGSGNTIYF. Combining the CDR3 with reference TRBV2 and TRBJ1-3 gives the whole variable domain EPEVTQTPSHQVTQMGQEVILRCVPISNHLYFYWYRQILGQKVEFLVSFYNNEISEKSEIFDDQFSVERPDGSNFTLKIRSTKLEDSAMYFCASSEWGPPGSGNTIYFGEGSWLTVV.

The chain combines TRBV7-3 with TRBJ2-7; D possibly corresponds to TRBD2 (5 bases). Germline CDR1 reads SGHTA; CDR2 reads FQGTGA. The CDR3 contains 13 residues. V was shortened by 5 bases and J by 5 bases, with 13 bases between the two germline ends. The CDR3 here is CASSTGVDDEQYF. Here the CDR3 DNA reads TGTGCCAGCAGCACCGGGGTTGATGACGAGCAGTACTTC.

This clone was observed a single time. This chain links TRBV2 with TRBJ1-5; the D is unclear. The CDR3 length is 14 residues. Trimming removed 1 base from V and 4 bases from J, with 8 bases in between. Germline CDR1 SNHLY, CDR2 FYNNEI. CDR3 sequence reads: CASSEGPWNQPQHF. The CDR3, as DNA: TGTGCCAGCAGTGAAGGGCCGTGGAATCAGCCCCAGCATTTT.

The rearrangement uses TRBV6-1 and TRBJ1-2, with 7 nucleotides matching TRBD1. V was pared by 0 bases and J by 4 bases, with 11 bases of the junction left unmatched. The CDR3 spans 17 residues. CDR1 is MNHNS and CDR2 is SASEGT in the germline V gene. The CDR3 nucleotides read TGTGCCAGCAGTGAAGCCCCCGACAGGGCTCACGTCTATGGCTACACCTTC. Amino acids: CASSEAPDRAHVYGYTF.

This chain uses TRBV7-3 with TRBJ2-2; no firm D call. The germline CDR1 and CDR2 sequences are SGHTA and FQGTGA. Trimming removed 3 bases at V and 3 bases at J, with 2 bases between. The CDR3 runs 12 residues. CDR3 DNA: TGTGCCAGCAGCTTTGACACCGGGGAGCTGTTTTTT. The encoded protein is CASSFDTGELFF.